A selection of T cell receptor beta chains follows, all from one sample in a study of cytomegalovirus exposure and HLA in healthy donors. Sequencing used immunoSEQ multiplex PCR; TCRdb keeps in-frame clones, though not all of them. The sample shows some 53,000 clones, and about 12% sits with its ten largest clones. The sequencing input was PBMCs. The receptor set was obtained from an older woman in good health and CMV-seropositive. CDR3s include the opening cysteine and the closing phenylalanine or tryptophan. D genes are given only for firm matches. A row's size may be missing; if present it is once, few, many or a size class.

abundance	v_gene	d_gene	j_gene	CDR3aa	CDR3nt
.	TRBV16	.	TRBJ1-2	CASSLSPGGADYGYTF	TGTGCCAGCAGCCTTAGTCCTGGGGGCGCGGACTATGGCTACACCTTC
.	TRBV5-1	TRBD2	TRBJ2-5	CASSPGGGRGFKETQYF	TGCGCCAGCAGCCCCGGGGGAGGGCGAGGTTTTAAAGAGACCCAGTACTTC
.	TRBV11-3	TRBD2	TRBJ2-2	CASSLAGGGTNTGELFF	TGTGCCAGCAGCTTAGCCGGCGGGGGGACCAACACCGGGGAGCTGTTTTTT
.	TRBV19	TRBD1	TRBJ2-7	CASSIRQGAEQYF	TGTGCCAGTAGTATTCGGCAGGGGGCGGAGCAGTACTTC
.	TRBV5-1	TRBD1	TRBJ2-7	CASSPRTGGTGYEQYF	TGCGCCAGCAGCCCGCGGACAGGGGGTACCGGCTACGAGCAGTACTTC
.	TRBV19	.	TRBJ2-7	CASSLPVPYEQYF	TGTGCCAGTAGCCTCCCGGTACCCTACGAGCAGTACTTC
.	TRBV28	.	TRBJ1-6	CASSPPLTGDSPLHF	TGTGCCAGCAGTCCACCGCTGACCGGGGATTCACCCCTCCACTTT
.	TRBV14	.	TRBJ2-3	CASSQDRLASTDTQYF	TGTGCCAGCAGCCAAGATCGGCTAGCGAGTACAGATACGCAGTATTTT
.	TRBV6-6	TRBD1	TRBJ1-2	CASSVDRGIRYGYTF	TGTGCCAGCAGCGTGGACAGGGGGATAAGATATGGCTACACCTTC
.	TRBV6-5	.	TRBJ2-7	CASSYSGGRGIYEQYF	TGTGCCAGCAGTTACTCAGGCGGCAGGGGTATCTACGAGCAGTACTTC
.	TRBV2	TRBD1	TRBJ2-3	CASGDSSATDTQYF	TGTGCCAGCGGGGACAGTTCTGCCACAGATACGCAGTATTTT
.	TRBV28	.	TRBJ2-2	CASRRGFLAGELFF	TGTGCCAGCAGGAGAGGTTTTTTGGCCGGGGAGCTGTTTTTT
.	TRBV5-4	.	TRBJ2-7	CASSQGQSPYEQYF	TGTGCCAGCAGTCAAGGACAGTCACCCTACGAGCAGTACTTC
.	TRBV19	.	TRBJ2-4	CASSNVLAKNIQYF	TGTGCCAGTAGTAATGTCCTAGCCAAAAACATTCAGTACTTC
.	TRBV18	.	TRBJ2-4	CASSPIPSPKNIQYF	TGTGCCAGCTCACCAATCCCCAGTCCGAAAAACATTCAGTACTTC
.	TRBV28	TRBD1	TRBJ1-5	CASRRGQGGQPQHF	TGTGCCAGCAGACGTGGACAGGGCGGGCAGCCCCAGCATTTT
.	TRBV5-6	TRBD2	TRBJ2-3	CASSLTSGGGTDTQYF	TGTGCCAGCAGCTTGACTAGCGGGGGTGGCACAGATACGCAGTATTTT
.	TRBV9	.	TRBJ1-6	CASSALGVGEGNSPLHF	TGTGCCAGCAGCGCATTGGGTGTGGGGGAGGGAAATTCACCCCTCCACTTT
.	TRBV5-1	TRBD1	TRBJ2-5	CASRPTGVPQETQYF	TGCGCCAGCAGGCCTACAGGGGTACCCCAAGAGACCCAGTACTTC
.	TRBV5-1	TRBD1	TRBJ1-1	CASSFGTGLNEAFF	TGCGCCAGCAGCTTCGGGACAGGGTTAAACGAAGCTTTCTTT
.	TRBV6-6	.	TRBJ1-3	CASSYSEVRSGNTIYF	TGTGCCAGCAGTTACTCGGAAGTGAGGTCTGGAAACACCATATATTTT
.	TRBV13	.	TRBJ1-1	CASSLKGLSGYTEAFF	TGTGCCAGCAGCTTAAAGGGGCTATCAGGGTACACTGAAGCTTTCTTT
.	TRBV25-1	.	TRBJ2-5	CASRPSGRTAQETQYF	TGTGCCAGCAGACCGAGCGGGCGAACAGCTCAAGAGACCCAGTACTTC
.	TRBV2	.	TRBJ2-3	CATRFLTPTDTQYF	TGTGCCACCAGGTTTTTAACACCTACAGATACGCAGTATTTT
.	TRBV7-6	.	TRBJ1-3	CASSLAGGGNTIYF	TGTGCCAGCAGCCTCGCGGGAGGAGGAAACACCATATATTTT
.	TRBV10-3	TRBD1	TRBJ1-2	CAISEGGQGGSLYTF	TGTGCCATCAGTGAAGGGGGCCAGGGGGGATCCCTTTACACCTTC
.	TRBV5-1	TRBD1	TRBJ2-3	CASSSQDRGAQYF	TGCGCCAGCAGCTCTCAGGACAGGGGAGCGCAGTATTTT
.	TRBV20-1	.	TRBJ1-1	CSARPGTEAFF	TGCAGTGCTAGGCCCGGGACTGAAGCTTTCTTT
.	TRBV5-6	.	TRBJ1-5	CASSRRTERRVSNQPQHF	TGTGCCAGCAGCCGACGGACAGAGAGACGTGTCAGCAATCAGCCCCAGCATTTT
.	TRBV18	TRBD2	TRBJ2-3	CASSPLRLAESTDTQYF	TGTGCCAGCTCACCCCTCAGACTAGCGGAAAGCACAGATACGCAGTATTTT
.	TRBV10-2	TRBD2	TRBJ2-7	CASGAGAVPYEQYF	TGCGCCAGCGGAGCGGGGGCGGTCCCCTACGAGCAGTACTTC
.	TRBV18	TRBD1	TRBJ2-7	CASSRPGTGGDEQYF	TGTGCCAGCTCACGTCCCGGGACAGGGGGCGACGAGCAGTACTTC
.	TRBV7-2	.	TRBJ1-1	CASSSSWAVNTEAFF	TGTGCCAGCTCTTCATCTTGGGCAGTGAACACTGAAGCTTTCTTT
.	TRBV29-1	.	TRBJ2-5	CSVERQGETQYF	TGCAGCGTTGAACGGCAGGGGGAGACCCAGTACTTC
.	TRBV5-6	TRBD1	TRBJ1-6	CASSEVGQGSFNSPLHF	TGTGCCAGCAGCGAGGTAGGACAGGGTTCCTTTAATTCACCCCTCCACTTT
.	TRBV19	TRBD1	TRBJ2-7	CASSMQARGPYEQYF	TGTGCCAGTAGTATGCAGGCCAGGGGGCCCTACGAGCAGTACTTC
.	TRBV19	TRBD1	TRBJ1-3	CASSFGQGTPGDTIYF	TGTGCCAGTAGTTTCGGACAGGGAACTCCTGGGGACACCATATATTTT
.	TRBV6-5	TRBD1	TRBJ1-6	CASSYSRGGENSPLHF	TGTGCCAGCAGTTACTCGAGAGGGGGCGAGAATTCACCCCTCCACTTT
.	TRBV28	TRBD1	TRBJ1-2	CASSSPGTELYGYTF	TGTGCCAGCAGTTCCCCCGGGACAGAGCTCTATGGCTACACCTTC
.	TRBV6-6	TRBD1	TRBJ2-7	CASSFDRAVYEQYF	TGTGCCAGCAGTTTTGACAGGGCGGTCTACGAGCAGTACTTC
.	TRBV9	.	TRBJ1-1	CASNINTLNTEAFF	TGTGCCAGCAACATAAACACACTGAACACTGAAGCTTTCTTT
.	TRBV29-1	.	TRBJ1-1	CSLGEGVTEAFF	TGCAGCCTTGGGGAGGGGGTCACTGAAGCTTTCTTT
.	TRBV25-1	TRBD1	TRBJ1-2	CASSGLDRGGGYTF	TGTGCCAGCAGTGGCTTAGACAGGGGTGGGGGCTACACCTTC
.	TRBV19	TRBD1	TRBJ1-1	CASSIRGLLDTEAFF	TGTGCCAGTAGTATAAGGGGGCTGTTGGACACTGAAGCTTTCTTT
.	TRBV19	TRBD1	TRBJ2-3	CASRQTGPTDTQYF	TGTGCCAGTAGACAGACAGGGCCCACAGATACGCAGTATTTT
.	TRBV4-2	.	TRBJ1-6	CASSQASGEGNSPLHF	TGTGCCAGCAGCCAAGCCTCGGGGGAAGGGAATTCACCCCTCCACTTT
.	TRBV5-1	TRBD2	TRBJ2-1	CASSLRGPGQRGGSDEQFF	TGCGCCAGCAGCTTGCGAGGGCCGGGTCAGCGGGGGGGCAGCGATGAGCAGTTCTTC
.	TRBV10-3	TRBD1	TRBJ1-1	CATTLGQGRSGTEAFF	TGTGCCACCACTTTGGGACAGGGTAGATCGGGCACTGAAGCTTTCTTT
medium-sized	TRBV4-2	TRBD2	TRBJ2-1	CASSPVLGGGGAGEQFF	TGTGCCAGCAGCCCCGTATTGGGGGGCGGGGGGGCTGGTGAGCAGTTCTTC
.	TRBV7-9	TRBD2	TRBJ2-1	CASSFSGGAGNEQFF	TGTGCCAGCAGCTTTAGCGGGGGGGCTGGTAATGAGCAGTTCTTC
.	TRBV7-9	TRBD2	TRBJ2-7	CASSLVASGKSYEQYF	TGTGCCAGCAGCTTAGTGGCTAGCGGGAAATCCTACGAGCAGTACTTC